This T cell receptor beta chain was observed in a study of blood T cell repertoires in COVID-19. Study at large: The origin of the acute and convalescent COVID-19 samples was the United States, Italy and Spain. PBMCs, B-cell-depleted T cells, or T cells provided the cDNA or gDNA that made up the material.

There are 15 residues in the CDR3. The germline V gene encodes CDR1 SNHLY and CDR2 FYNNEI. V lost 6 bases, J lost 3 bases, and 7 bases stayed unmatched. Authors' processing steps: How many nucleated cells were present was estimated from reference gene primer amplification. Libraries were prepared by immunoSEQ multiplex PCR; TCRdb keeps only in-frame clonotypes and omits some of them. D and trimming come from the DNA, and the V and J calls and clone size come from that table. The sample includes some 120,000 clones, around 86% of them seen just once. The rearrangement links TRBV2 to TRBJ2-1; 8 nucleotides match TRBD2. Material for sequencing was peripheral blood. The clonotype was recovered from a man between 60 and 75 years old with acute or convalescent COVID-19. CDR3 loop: CASRPTSGNYNEQFF. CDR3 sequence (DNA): TGTGCCAGCAGGCCCACTAGCGGAAACTACAATGAGCAGTTCTTC.